This TCR beta chain was profiled in a study of shared clonotypes between healthy human individuals. A word on this clone: Its antigen is unidentified.

V was pared by 0 bases and J by 0 bases, with 9 bases between. The germline V gene has CDR1 SGHDT and CDR2 YYEEEE. The CDR3 is 16 amino acids. Points from the study as a whole: Generation probability values for non-shared clonotypes were lower than those for clonotypes shared by all four donors. The sharing of approximately 4.6% of naive CD4 clonotypes was seen across a few donors. Memory subsets had estimated richness that was generally smaller than that of naive subsets.

Samples underwent the assay at deep level. Generated by immunoSEQ multiplex PCR, the TCRdb table keeps only in-frame clones and is missing some. The sample consists of some 2.4 million clones, approximately 93% of them appearing once. The receptor was isolated from a man aged 18 to 30 in good health. Some clones in this sample may be carry-over from other donors' samples. The sequenced material came from naive CD4+ T cells from PBMCs. Indicated subset: CD45RA+ positively selected. V usage is TRBV5-6 and J usage is TRBJ1-4; D not certain. The DNA of the CDR3 is TGTGCCAGCAGCTTGGCCAAAGAGCCAACTAATGAAAAACTGTTTTTT. Its protein product is CASSLAKEPTNEKLFF.